This T cell receptor beta chain was recorded in a study of shared clonotypes between healthy human individuals. Donors comprised only Caucasian adults living in Nashville, Tennessee. This table comes from immunoSEQ multiplex PCR, and its TCRdb copy is limited to in-frame clones, with some not included. The table records over 2 million clones, approximately 95% of them present only once. The ends were cut back, 5 bases at V and 1 base at J, with 22 bases in the middle. This CDR3 spans 18 amino acids. CDR1 is MDHEN, CDR2 SYDVKM, per germline. This TCR came from a young man in good health. This chain links TRBV28 with TRBJ2-3; weak D call: TRBD2 (7 bases). Sequenced sample: naive CD4+ T cells sorted from blood. As for subset: CD45RA+ positively selected. The CDR3 protein is CASSPPWLAEGGTDTQYF. As DNA, the CDR3 is TGTGCCAGCAGTCCCCCGTGGCTAGCGGAGGGGGGCACAGATACGCAGTATTTT.